What follows describes a single T cell receptor (beta chain). Healthy HIV-negative adults without recent acute infections or vaccinations served as donors. The sample belongs to a study of shared clonotypes between healthy human individuals. Assay used: immunoSEQ multiplex PCR; TCRdb lists only in-frame clones, some missing. Of hundreds of thousands of clones in the sample, approximately 97% were seen once. The CDR3 is 16 amino acids. V dropped 2 bases and J dropped 5 bases, with 15 bases sitting between them. Germline V CDR1 and CDR2: MNHEY, SMNVEV (reference sequence). The chain combines TRBV27 with TRBJ1-4; the D gene is possibly TRBD1 (6 bases). The sample consisted of naive CD4+ T cells sorted from blood. Documented subset: CD45RA+ positively selected. This TCR was recovered from a woman aged 25 to 39 in good health. CDR3 region: CASSLRPDRRNEKLFF. The CDR3 bases are TGTGCCAGCAGTTTACGACCGGACAGAAGGAATGAAAAACTGTTTTTT.